The present entry profiles one TCR beta chain with its context. The repertoire was sequenced with immunoSEQ multiplex PCR; TCRdb's copy has only in-frame clones and lacks some. This table holds around 160,000 clones, around 94% found once. The entry originates in a study of T cell responses to AZD1222 COVID-19 vaccine. Germline V gives CDR1 KGHDR, CDR2 SFDVKD. V shed 3 bases and J shed 6 bases, with 14 bases lying between them. This CDR3 is built from 15 residues. Second-dose intervals near 4 or 12 weeks were combined. This receptor was obtained from an adult who received the AZD1222 COVID-19 vaccine. The source was peripheral blood, collected 28 days after the second AZD1222 dose. V is TRBV24-1 and J is TRBJ2-1; a possible D gene is TRBD2 (6 bases). The CDR3 DNA sequence: TGTGCCACCAGTGATCCGGGACTCCCCCCCAATGAGCAGTTCTTC. This gives the protein CATSDPGLPPNEQFF.